This T cell receptor beta chain was identified in a study of blood T cells in healthy people across ages (dated by TCRdb to between 2014 and 2016). Describing the broader study: In model experiments, template switching captured about one uniquely barcoded TCR beta cDNA molecule for every two T cells. The study measured age-related changes in TCR beta repertoire diversity using deep sequencing normalized with unique cDNA molecular identifiers. Four age groups were formed from the donors: young (average approximately 15 years), middle-aged (approximately 42), aged (62) and long-lived (about 75). To avoid experimental bias, donors of different ages were distributed randomly across sequencing lanes. Using the same blood draw, the study looked at two additional independent replicas of 1 million unique cDNA reads for two donors, one aged 18 to 30 and the other aged 80 or older.

Preparation of the library involved 5' RACE. The sequencer was an Illumina HiSeq 2500. A second PCR of roughly 7 to 11 cycles was performed with a sample-barcoded 5' primer and a J-beta primer mix. A unique molecular identifier was introduced onto each TCR beta cDNA molecule by a template-switch 5' adaptor carrying 12 random nucleotides. At least 2.5 million CDR3-containing paired-end reads were obtained from each sample. All of the RNA was converted into first-strand cDNA using the Mint cDNA synthesis kit, with a TRBC-specific oligonucleotide serving as the primer. After uracil-DNA glycosylase treatment, a first 18-cycle PCR used universal primers M1SS and BC2_uni_R on all cDNA. Per the authors' processing: Each sample was normalized by randomly selecting 1 million high-quality reads, each carrying a distinct molecular identifier. Instead of being binned into consensus sequences, reads with shared molecular identifiers were discarded. MiTCR, set to a Q25 quality threshold and the strictest error-elimination algorithm, was used for CDR3 identification, clonotype clustering and error correction. A nonparametric unseen species model with Euler transformation was used to estimate lower-bound total TCR beta diversity. TCRdb applied fastp at Q25 and MiXCR to the public reads, then kept only in-frame beta chains. Each record represents a unique CDR3 protein, reported with the most common genes and DNA among its rows. These V and J calls rely on TCRdb rather than the paper's analysis. This sample is represented by 1.5 million to 2 million distinct CDR3 sequences; about 50% of them were singletons. 2.1% of the sample is held by the ten biggest clonotypes.

This clonotype was found once. The clone's antigen remains unknown. Within one base of it there is no much larger clone, and no base qualities were kept. V was cut back by 4 bases and J by 2 bases, leaving a gap of 15 bases between them. The cysteine opens and the phenylalanine closes a CDR3 of 15 amino acids. Only CDR3 DNA remains: 45 bases, in frame from the first base. CDR1 and CDR2, per the germline V gene, are MNHNS and SASEGT. The research as a whole found: As age increased, observed TCR beta diversity per million T cells dropped in a roughly linear way, and a significant reduction was already evident by age about 40. Because donor CMV infection status was unknown, age-related changes in expanded clonotypes were potentially confounded. Compared with the aged group, the long-lived group had more naive CD4+ T cells, fewer expanded clones and increased TCR diversity, a pattern suggesting age selection. Bulk unsorted PBMC profiling prevented conclusive comparison of naive and antigen-experienced compartments. Estimates of total diversity based on one million sequenced T cells were regarded as lower bounds and as underestimates. A strong correlation was found between observed TCR beta diversity and the percentage of naive T cells measured by flow cytometry.

Donors were 39 systemically healthy Caucasian individuals from Russia aged roughly 6 to 95 years. Ten milliliters of peripheral blood were drawn from each donor into EDTA-treated Vacutainer tubes. Ficoll-Paque density-gradient centrifugation was used to isolate PBMCs, with at least 7 million per sample. Total RNA, at least 6 micrograms per sample, was extracted from PBMCs with Trizol reagent. The percentages of naive CD45RAhigh/CD27high T cells were determined by flow cytometry on a PBMC aliquot from every donor. The V and J genes are TRBV6-1 and TRBJ2-7; D gene: possibly TRBD1, on 6 matching bases. This TCR was recovered from a woman aged 40 to 50 in good health. Sequencing used blood. The nucleotide sequence reads TGTGCCAGCAGTGTGCGACAGGACCCAGCCTACGAGCAGTACTTC. This sequence encodes CASSVRQDPAYEQYF.